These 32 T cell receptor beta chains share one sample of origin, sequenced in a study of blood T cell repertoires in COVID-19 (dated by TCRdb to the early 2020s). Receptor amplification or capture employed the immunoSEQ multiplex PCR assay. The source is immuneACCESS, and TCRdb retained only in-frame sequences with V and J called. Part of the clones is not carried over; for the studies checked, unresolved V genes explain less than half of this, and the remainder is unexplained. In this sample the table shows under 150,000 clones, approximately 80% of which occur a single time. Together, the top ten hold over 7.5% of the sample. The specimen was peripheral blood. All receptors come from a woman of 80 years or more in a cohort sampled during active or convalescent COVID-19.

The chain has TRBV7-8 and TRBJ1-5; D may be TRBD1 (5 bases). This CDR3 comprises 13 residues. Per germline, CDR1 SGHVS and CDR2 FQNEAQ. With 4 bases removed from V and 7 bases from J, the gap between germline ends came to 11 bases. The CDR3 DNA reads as TGTGCCAGCAGCTCCAGGGTCGGGCAGCCCCAGCATTTT. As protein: CASSSRVGQPQHF.

CDR3 sequence: CASSQADGGRGYTF. The DNA of the CDR3 is TGCGCCAGCAGCCAAGCTGACGGTGGGAGGGGCTACACCTTC. The chain joins TRBV4-3 to TRBJ1-2; D not certain. The CDR3 loop spans 14 amino acids. Germline CDR1 and CDR2: LGHNA and YSLEER. V shed 1 base and J shed 8 bases, with 14 bases lying between them.

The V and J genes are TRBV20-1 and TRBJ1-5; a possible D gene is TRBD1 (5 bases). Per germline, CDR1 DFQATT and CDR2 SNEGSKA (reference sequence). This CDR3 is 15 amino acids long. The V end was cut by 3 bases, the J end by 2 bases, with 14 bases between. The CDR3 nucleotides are TGCAGTGCTAGTCCCTCGGGGGGACGCAATCAGCCCCAGCATTTT. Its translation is CSASPSGGRNQPQHF.

CDR3 in amino acids: CSVEDLVLIQETQYF. In DNA, the CDR3 is TGCAGCGTTGAAGATTTGGTACTGATCCAAGAGACCCAGTACTTC. The chain combines TRBV29-1 with TRBJ2-5; D is unresolved. The CDR3 loop spans 15 amino acids. Trimming left V 0 bases short and J 1 base short, with 12 bases between. The germline V gene has CDR1 SQVTM and CDR2 ANQGSEA.

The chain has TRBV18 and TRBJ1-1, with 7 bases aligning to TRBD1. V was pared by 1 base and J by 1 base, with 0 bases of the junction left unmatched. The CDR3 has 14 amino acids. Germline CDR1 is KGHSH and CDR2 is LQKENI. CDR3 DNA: TGTGCCAGCTCACCACAGGGGGCGAACACTGAAGCTTTCTTT. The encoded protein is CASSPQGANTEAFF.

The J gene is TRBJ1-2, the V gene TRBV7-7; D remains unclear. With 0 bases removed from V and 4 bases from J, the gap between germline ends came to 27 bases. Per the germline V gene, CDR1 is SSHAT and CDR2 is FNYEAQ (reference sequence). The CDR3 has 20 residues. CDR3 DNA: TGTGCCAGCAGCTTAGCCCGCCGTTCAGGATTCCGCCAGAGAAGCTATGGCTACACCTTC. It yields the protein CASSLARRSGFRQRSYGYTF.

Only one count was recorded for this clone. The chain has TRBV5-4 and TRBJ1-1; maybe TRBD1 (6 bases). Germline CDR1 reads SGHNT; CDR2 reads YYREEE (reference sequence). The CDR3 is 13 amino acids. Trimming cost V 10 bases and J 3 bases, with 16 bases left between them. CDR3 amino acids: CAGRGGADTEAFF. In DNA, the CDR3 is TGTGCCGGAAGGGGGGGGGCTGACACTGAAGCTTTCTTT.

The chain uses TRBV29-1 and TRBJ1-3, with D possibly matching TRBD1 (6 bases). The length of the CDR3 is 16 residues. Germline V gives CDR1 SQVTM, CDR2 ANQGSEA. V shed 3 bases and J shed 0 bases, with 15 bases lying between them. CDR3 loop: CSVEDRFRDSGNTIYF. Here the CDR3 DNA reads TGCAGCGTTGAGGACAGATTTAGGGACTCTGGAAACACCATATATTTT.

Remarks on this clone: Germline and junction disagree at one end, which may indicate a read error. The CDR3 sequence is CASSSGTYNEQFF. CDR3 sequence (DNA): TGTGCTAGCAGCTCAGGTACCTACAATGAGCAGTTCTTC. The V gene is TRBV7-7, the J gene TRBJ2-1, with D uncertain. This CDR3 comprises 13 residues. Germline V gives CDR1 SSHAT, CDR2 FNYEAQ (reference sequence).

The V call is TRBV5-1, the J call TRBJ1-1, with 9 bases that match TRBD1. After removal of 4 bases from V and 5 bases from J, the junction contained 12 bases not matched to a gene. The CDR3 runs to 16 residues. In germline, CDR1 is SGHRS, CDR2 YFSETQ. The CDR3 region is CASSKVHRGPGTEAFF. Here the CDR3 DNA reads TGCGCCAGCAGCAAGGTCCACAGGGGGCCGGGGACTGAAGCTTTCTTT.

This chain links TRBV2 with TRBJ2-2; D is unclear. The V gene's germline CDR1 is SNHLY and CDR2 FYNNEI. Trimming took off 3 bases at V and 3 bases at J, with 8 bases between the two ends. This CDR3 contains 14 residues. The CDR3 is CASSESRYTGELFF. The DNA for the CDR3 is TGTGCCAGCAGTGAGTCTAGGTACACCGGGGAGCTGTTTTTT.

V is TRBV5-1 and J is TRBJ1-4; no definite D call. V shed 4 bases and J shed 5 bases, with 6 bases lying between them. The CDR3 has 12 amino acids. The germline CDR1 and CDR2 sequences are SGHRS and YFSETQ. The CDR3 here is CASSLDNEKLFF. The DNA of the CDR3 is TGCGCCAGCAGCCTAGACAATGAAAAACTGTTTTTT.

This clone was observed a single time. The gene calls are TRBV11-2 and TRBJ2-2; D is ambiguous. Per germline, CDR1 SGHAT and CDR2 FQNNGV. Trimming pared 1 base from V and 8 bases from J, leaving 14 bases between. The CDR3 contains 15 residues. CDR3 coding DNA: TGTGCCAGCAGCTTAGTTGGAGCCAGTTGGGGGGAGCTGTTTTTT. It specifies CASSLVGASWGELFF.

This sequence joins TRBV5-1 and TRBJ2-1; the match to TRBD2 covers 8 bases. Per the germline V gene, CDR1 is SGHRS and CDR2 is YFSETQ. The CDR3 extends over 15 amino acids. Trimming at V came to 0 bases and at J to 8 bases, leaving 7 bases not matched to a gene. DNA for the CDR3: TGCGCCAGCAGCTTGGGTGCGGGGGGTATCTATGAGCAGTTCTTC. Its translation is CASSLGAGGIYEQFF. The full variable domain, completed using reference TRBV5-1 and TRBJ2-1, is KAGVTQTPRYLIKTRGQQVTLSCSPISGHRSVSWYQQTPGQGLQFLFEYFSETQRNKGNFPGRFSGRQFSNSRSEMNVSTLELGDSALYLCASSLGAGGIYEQFFGPGTRLTVL.

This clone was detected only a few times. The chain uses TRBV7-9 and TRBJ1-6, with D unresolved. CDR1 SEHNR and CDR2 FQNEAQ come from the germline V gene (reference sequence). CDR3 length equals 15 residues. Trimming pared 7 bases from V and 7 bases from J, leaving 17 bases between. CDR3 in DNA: TGTGCCAGCAACACAGACCCGGGGAAGAATTCACCCCTCCACTTT. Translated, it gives CASNTDPGKNSPLHF.

CDR3 sequence (DNA): TGTGCCAGCAGTTATCATTATGGACAGGGTGCCACCTTC. It specifies CASSYHYGQGATF. The chain has TRBV6-7 and TRBJ1-2; 8 positions agree with TRBD1. TRBV6-7 is noted as an ORF with a role that remains uncertain. The CDR3 consists of 13 residues. V was pared by 3 bases and J by 13 bases, with 10 bases of the junction left unmatched.

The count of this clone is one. The CDR3 here is CASSQIGGGLADTQYF. Here the CDR3 DNA reads TGCGCCAGCAGCCAGATCGGCGGGGGGCTGGCAGATACGCAGTATTTT. The chain recombines TRBV4-1 with TRBJ2-3; 8 bases are shared with TRBD2. V trimming: 3 bases; J trimming: 4 bases; junction bases outside the gene matches: 9. CDR3 length equals 16 residues. The V gene's germline CDR1 is MGHRA and CDR2 YSYEKL.

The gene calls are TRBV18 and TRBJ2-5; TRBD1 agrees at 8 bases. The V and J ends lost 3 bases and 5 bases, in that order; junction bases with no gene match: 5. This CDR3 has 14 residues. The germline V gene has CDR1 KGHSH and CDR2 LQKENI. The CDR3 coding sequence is TGTGCCAGCTCACCGACAGGGGTAGGGGAGACCCAGTACTTC. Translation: CASSPTGVGETQYF.

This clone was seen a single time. The DNA for the CDR3 is TGTGCCAGCAGCCCCTGGCAGGGGCCGGAGACCCAGTACTTC. It is translated as CASSPWQGPETQYF. This chain uses TRBV5-4 with TRBJ2-5, with a weak D call TRBD1 (6 bases). The CDR3 covers 14 residues. V lost 4 bases to trimming and J lost 5 bases, with 15 bases between them. The germline V gene encodes CDR1 SGHNT and CDR2 YYREEE (reference sequence).

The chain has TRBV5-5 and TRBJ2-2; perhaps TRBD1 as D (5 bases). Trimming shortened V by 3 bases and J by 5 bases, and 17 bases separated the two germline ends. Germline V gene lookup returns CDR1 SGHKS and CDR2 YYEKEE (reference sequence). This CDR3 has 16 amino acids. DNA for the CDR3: TGTGCCAGCAGCTGGACACCTAGTTCTTCTACCGGGGAGCTGTTTTTT. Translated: CASSWTPSSSTGELFF. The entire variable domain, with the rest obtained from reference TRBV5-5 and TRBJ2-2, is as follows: DAGVTQSPTHLIKTRGQQVTLRCSPISGHKSVSWYQQVLGQGPQFIFQYYEKEERGRGNFPDRFSARQFPNYSSELNVNALLLGDSALYLCASSWTPSSSTGELFFGEGSRLTVL.

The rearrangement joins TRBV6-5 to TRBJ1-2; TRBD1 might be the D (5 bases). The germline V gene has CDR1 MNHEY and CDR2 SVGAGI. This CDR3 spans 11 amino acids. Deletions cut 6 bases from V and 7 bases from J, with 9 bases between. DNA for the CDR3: TGTGCCAGCAGCCGGGGGGGTGGCTACACCTTC. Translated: CASSRGGGYTF.

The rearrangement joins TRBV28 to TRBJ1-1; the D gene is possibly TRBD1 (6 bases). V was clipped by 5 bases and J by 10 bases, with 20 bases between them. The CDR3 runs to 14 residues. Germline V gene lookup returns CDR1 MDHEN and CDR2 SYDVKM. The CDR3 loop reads CASSLPGGRRGAFF. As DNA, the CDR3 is TGTGCCAGCAGTCTCCCGGGGGGGCGGAGGGGAGCTTTCTTT.

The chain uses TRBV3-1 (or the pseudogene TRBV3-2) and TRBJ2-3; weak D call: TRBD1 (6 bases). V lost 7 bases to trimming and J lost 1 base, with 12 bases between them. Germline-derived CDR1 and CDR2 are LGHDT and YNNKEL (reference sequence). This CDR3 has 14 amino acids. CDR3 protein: CASTQAGGTDTQYF. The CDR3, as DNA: TGTGCCAGCACTCAGGCAGGGGGCACAGATACGCAGTATTTT.

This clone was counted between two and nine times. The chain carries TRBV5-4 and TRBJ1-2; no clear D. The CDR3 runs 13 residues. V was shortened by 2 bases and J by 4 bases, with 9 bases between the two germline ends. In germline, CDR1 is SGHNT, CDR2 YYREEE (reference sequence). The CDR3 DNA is TGTGCCAGCAGCTTCCGGGAAAGCTATGGCTACACCTTC. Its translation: CASSFRESYGYTF.

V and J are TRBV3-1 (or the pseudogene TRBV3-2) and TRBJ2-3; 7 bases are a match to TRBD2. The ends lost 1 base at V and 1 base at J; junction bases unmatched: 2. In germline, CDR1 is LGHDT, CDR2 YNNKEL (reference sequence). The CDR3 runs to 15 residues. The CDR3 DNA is TGTGCCAGCAGCCAAGTCGGACTAGGCACAGATACGCAGTATTTT. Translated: CASSQVGLGTDTQYF.

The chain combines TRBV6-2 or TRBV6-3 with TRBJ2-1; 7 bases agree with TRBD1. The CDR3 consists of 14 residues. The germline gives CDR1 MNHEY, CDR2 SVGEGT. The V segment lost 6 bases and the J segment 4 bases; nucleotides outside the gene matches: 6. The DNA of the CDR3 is TGTGCCAGCAGCGAAGACAGGGTATACAATGAGCAGTTCTTC. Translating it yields CASSEDRVYNEQFF.

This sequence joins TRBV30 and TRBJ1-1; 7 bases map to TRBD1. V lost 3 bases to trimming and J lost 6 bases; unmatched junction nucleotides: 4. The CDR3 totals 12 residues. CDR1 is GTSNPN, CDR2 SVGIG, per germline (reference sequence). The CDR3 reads CAWSTGDPEAFF. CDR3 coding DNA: TGTGCCTGGAGCACAGGGGATCCTGAAGCTTTCTTT.

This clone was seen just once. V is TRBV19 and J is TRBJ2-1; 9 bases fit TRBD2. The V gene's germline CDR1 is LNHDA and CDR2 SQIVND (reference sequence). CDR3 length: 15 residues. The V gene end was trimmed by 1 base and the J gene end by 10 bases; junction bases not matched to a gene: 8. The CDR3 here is CASSIVGGGATEQFF. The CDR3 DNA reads TGTGCCAGTAGTATAGTGGGCGGGGGGGCCACAGAGCAGTTCTTC.

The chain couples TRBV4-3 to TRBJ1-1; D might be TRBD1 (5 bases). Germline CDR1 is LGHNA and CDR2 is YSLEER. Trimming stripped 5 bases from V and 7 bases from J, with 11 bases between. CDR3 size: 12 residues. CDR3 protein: CASSGTGDEAFF. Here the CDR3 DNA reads TGCGCCAGCAGCGGTACAGGAGATGAAGCTTTCTTT.

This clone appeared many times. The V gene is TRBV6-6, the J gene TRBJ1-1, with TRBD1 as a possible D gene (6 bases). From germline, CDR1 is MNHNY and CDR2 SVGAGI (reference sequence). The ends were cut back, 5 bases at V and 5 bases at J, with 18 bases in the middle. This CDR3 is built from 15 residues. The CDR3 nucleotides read TGTGCCAGCAGTCCCGGGTGGGGGGGCGATACTGAAGCTTTCTTT. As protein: CASSPGWGGDTEAFF.

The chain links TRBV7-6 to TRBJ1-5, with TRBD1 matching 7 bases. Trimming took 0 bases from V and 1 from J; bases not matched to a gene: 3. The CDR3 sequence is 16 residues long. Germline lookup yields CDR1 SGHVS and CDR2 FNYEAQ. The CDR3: CASSLASGGSNQPQHF. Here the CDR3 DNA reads TGTGCCAGCAGCTTAGCCTCAGGGGGGAGCAATCAGCCCCAGCATTTT.

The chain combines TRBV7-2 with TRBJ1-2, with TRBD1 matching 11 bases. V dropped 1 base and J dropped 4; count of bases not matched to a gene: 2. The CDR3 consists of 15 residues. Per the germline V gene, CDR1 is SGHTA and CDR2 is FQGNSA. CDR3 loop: CASSLGTGGGYGYTF. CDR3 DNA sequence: TGTGCCAGCAGCTTAGGGACAGGGGGCGGCTATGGCTACACCTTC.